This entry lists 5 T cell receptor beta chains sequenced from one sample in a study of T-cell memory formation after mild COVID-19 listed by TCRdb under 2021. Receptor amplification or capture employed 5' RACE. For sequencing, an Illumina NovaSeq 6000 was employed. The raw public data were reprocessed by TCRdb itself: fastp quality trimming at Q25, MiXCR clonotype calling, in-frame beta chains only. Rows with one shared CDR3 protein collapse into an entry with the most common genes and DNA. Across this sample there are over 500,000 distinct CDR3 sequences, with 15% to 20% seen only once. Together, the top ten hold around 7.8% of the sample. Specimen: PBMCs or a T cell subset sorted from them (not recorded which). The receptor source for this set is an adult woman who had mild COVID-19 (a few samples of this study predate the infection). The sample titles of this study are shuffled in the database, so cell type and time point are left out; the donor was told from shared clones.

This rearrangement joins TRBV10-3 to TRBJ2-3; D unclear. CDR1 is ENHRY, CDR2 SYGVKD, per germline. The CDR3 covers 11 residues. V lost 0 bases, J lost 6 bases, and 1 base lay in between. The CDR3 DNA follows: TGTGCCATCAGTGAGTCCGATACGCAGTATTTT. It yields the protein CAISESDTQYF.

The chain combines TRBV18 with TRBJ2-5, with D perhaps matching TRBD1 (6 bases). V gave up 3 bases and J gave up 5 bases, with 13 bases separating them. The CDR3 runs 14 residues. The V gene's germline CDR1 is KGHSH and CDR2 LQKENI. The CDR3, as DNA: TGTGCCAGCTCACCGTACAGGGAAGAGGAGACCCAGTACTTC. Protein: CASSPYREEETQYF.

The table lists this clonotype with many counts. The chain couples TRBV4-3 to TRBJ1-1, with D uncertain. The germline V and J ends were trimmed by 1 base and 1 base, with 13 bases remaining between them. This CDR3 is built from 16 residues. Germline V gene lookup returns CDR1 LGHNA and CDR2 YSLEER. CDR3 bases: TGCGCCAGCAGCCAAGGGTTGGTGGGAGGGAACACTGAAGCTTTCTTT. Translation gives CASSQGLVGGNTEAFF.

The V gene is TRBV29-1, the J gene TRBJ2-1; 7 bases are a match to TRBD1. After removal of 3 bases from V and 7 bases from J, the junction contained 0 bases not matched to a gene. The CDR3 loop spans 11 amino acids. CDR1 and CDR2 (germline): SQVTM, ANQGSEA. For the CDR3, the DNA is TGCAGCGTTGACAGGGGGAATGAGCAGTTCTTC. It is translated as CSVDRGNEQFF.

This clonotype was found many times. This chain uses TRBV6-5 with TRBJ2-7; D might be TRBD2 (6 bases). Trimming removed 3 bases at V and 2 bases at J, with 8 bases between. Looked up from germline, CDR1 is MNHEY and CDR2 is SVGAGI. The CDR3 spans 13 residues. The CDR3 here is CASSYSGTYEQYF. The CDR3 DNA reads TGTGCCAGCAGTTATAGCGGTACCTACGAGCAGTACTTC.